The clone carrying this T cell receptor (beta chain) occurred many times. What it binds is not known. These data come from a study of T-cell reconstitution after alpha-beta-depleted transplantation in children. Study results and caveats: A year had passed since transplant, and T-cell counts and diversity by then came mostly from newly produced T cells. Several hundred graft clones that had expanded were reportedly the source of alpha-beta T cells about two months after transplant.

TCRbeta library preparation incorporated unique molecular identifiers. One entry per CDR3 protein, called by TCRdb with MiXCR from the PCR reads. The sample records some 200,000 distinct CDR3 sequences, 9.5% to 13% being singletons. There are 16 residues in the CDR3. Per the germline V gene, CDR1 is SGHRS and CDR2 is YFSETQ. V lost 3 bases and J lost 5; bases outside the gene matches: 10. This chain connects TRBV5-1 to TRBJ2-2, with TRBD1 identical over 7 bases. The specimen comprised PBMCs, sampled before TCRalphabeta/CD19-depleted stem cell transplant. The source of this sequence is a child younger than two with acute myeloid leukemia, due to receive a stem cell transplant. This CDR3 reads CASSSSGTEGTGELFF. CDR3 in DNA: TGCGCCAGCAGCTCCTCCGGGACAGAGGGTACCGGGGAGCTGTTTTTT. The variable domain in full, with the rest retrieved from reference TRBV5-1 and TRBJ2-2, is KAGVTQTPRYLIKTRGQQVTLSCSPISGHRSVSWYQQTPGQGLQFLFEYFSETQRNKGNFPGRFSGRQFSNSRSEMNVSTLELGDSALYLCASSSSGTEGTGELFFGEGSRLTVL.